Shown below are 32 T cell receptor beta chains from a single sample sequenced in a study of blood T cell repertoires in COVID-19. Libraries were prepared by immunoSEQ multiplex PCR; TCRdb keeps only in-frame clonotypes and omits some of them. The table lists 58,000 or so clones, around 76% of them singletons. Sequencing used peripheral blood. The receptors come from a human donor in a cohort sampled during active COVID-19.

In this sample, this clone turned up a few times. The chain links TRBV4-2 to TRBJ1-2; D is unclear. The CDR3 length is 14 residues. V lost 1 base to trimming and J lost 3 bases, with 9 bases between them. In germline, CDR1 is LGHNA, CDR2 YNFKEQ. The CDR3 coding sequence is TGTGCCAGCAGCCAAGGTCAGGATTACTATGGCTACACCTTC. This codes for CASSQGQDYYGYTF.

Notes on this clone: This CDR3 is also generated by other DNA sequences in the sample. The chain recombines TRBV7-8 with TRBJ2-7; no clear D gene. The CDR3 runs to 11 residues. The V gene's germline CDR1 is SGHVS and CDR2 FQNEAQ. The V and J ends lost 5 bases and 3 bases respectively, with 5 bases between them. CDR3 region: CASSLLYEQYF. CDR3 nucleotide sequence: TGTGCCAGCAGCCTACTCTACGAGCAGTACTTC.

The chain uses TRBV4-3 and TRBJ1-3; D is unresolved. Trimming left V 0 bases short and J 0 bases short, with 9 bases between. This CDR3 has 16 residues. Germline V gene sequence: CDR1 LGHNA, CDR2 YSLEER. CDR3 DNA: TGCGCCAGCAGCCAAGATAGGAGTTCCTCTGGAAACACCATATATTTT. Encoded protein: CASSQDRSSSGNTIYF.

The V gene is TRBV27, the J gene TRBJ2-7; possibly TRBD1 for D (6 bases). The germline V and J ends were trimmed by 10 bases and 4 bases, with 17 bases remaining between them. The CDR3 totals 13 residues. Germline lookup yields CDR1 MNHEY and CDR2 SMNVEV (reference sequence). For the CDR3, the DNA is TGTGCCACCGGGACATCCCTGGGGTACGAGCAGTACTTC. Its translation is CATGTSLGYEQYF.

The chain employs TRBV4-1 and TRBJ2-3, with 10 bases that match TRBD1. The CDR3 sequence is 18 residues long. Germline CDR1 is MGHRA and CDR2 is YSYEKL. The V gene end was trimmed by 1 base and the J gene end by 7 bases; junction bases not matched to a gene: 14. The DNA of the CDR3 is TGCGCCAGCAGCCAAGCGACGGTGGGACAGGGGATTTTAAATACGCAGTATTTT. Translation: CASSQATVGQGILNTQYF.

In this sample, this clone turned up a few times. The J gene is TRBJ1-1, the V gene TRBV6-6, with a possible D match to TRBD1 (6 bases). Trimming pared 7 bases from V and 1 base from J, leaving 16 bases between. Germline V gene lookup returns CDR1 MNHNY and CDR2 SVGAGI (reference sequence). The CDR3 contains 15 residues. The CDR3 protein is CASNPRGQRNTEAFF. The CDR3 region has the DNA TGTGCCAGCAACCCAAGAGGACAGAGGAACACTGAAGCTTTCTTT.

A few counts support this clone. CDR3 region: CASSPTGQGYGYTF. DNA for the CDR3: TGTGCCAGCAGTCCCACGGGACAGGGCTATGGCTACACCTTC. This chain uses TRBV28 with TRBJ1-2, with 9 nucleotides matching TRBD1. CDR1 MDHEN and CDR2 SYDVKM come from the germline V gene. V lost 5 bases to trimming and J lost 4 bases; unmatched junction nucleotides: 5. The CDR3 extends over 14 amino acids.

In this sample, this clone turned up a few times. The chain uses TRBV19 and TRBJ1-6, with TRBD1 matching over 10 bases. Unmatched junction bases numbered 7, after V lost 6 bases and J lost 5 bases. Per the germline V gene, CDR1 is LNHDA and CDR2 is SQIVND (reference sequence). CDR3 length equals 16 residues. CDR3 loop: CASSPGTGADNSPLHF. The CDR3 region has the DNA TGTGCCAGTAGCCCCGGGACAGGGGCTGATAATTCACCCCTCCACTTT. Based on the CDR3 plus reference TRBV19 and TRBJ1-6, the full variable domain is DGGITQSPKYLFRKEGQNVTLSCEQNLNHDAMYWYRQDPGQGLRLIYYSQIVNDFQKGDIAEGYSVSREKKESFPLTVTSAQKNPTAFYLCASSPGTGADNSPLHFGNGTRLTVT.

J is TRBJ1-4 and V is TRBV18; D possibly corresponds to TRBD1 (5 bases). The CDR3 covers 19 residues. CDR1 and CDR2 (germline): KGHSH, LQKENI. V shed 3 bases and J shed 0 bases, with 20 bases lying between them. This CDR3 reads CASSPLGGIVIATNEKLFF. The CDR3 DNA is TGTGCCAGCTCACCCCTTGGGGGGATTGTAATTGCAACTAATGAAAAACTGTTTTTT.

The CDR3 coding sequence is TGTGCCAGCGTGAGGATAGGACAGGGGCACGGGGAGCTGTTTTTT. Residues: CASVRIGQGHGELFF. The chain has TRBV6-5 and TRBJ2-2, with 9 positions matching TRBD1. V lost 8 bases, J lost 7 bases, and 11 bases stayed unmatched. Germline V lookup: CDR1 MNHEY, CDR2 SVGAGI. The CDR3 spans 15 residues.

In its sample, this clone ranks as medium-sized. V and J are TRBV27 and TRBJ1-5; maybe TRBD1 (5 bases). Per germline, CDR1 MNHEY and CDR2 SMNVEV (reference sequence). This CDR3 has 14 residues. V was shortened by 6 bases and J by 0 bases, with 9 bases between the two germline ends. CDR3: CASSMTDSNQPQHF. In DNA form, the CDR3 reads TGTGCCAGCAGCATGACAGATAGCAATCAGCCCCAGCATTTT.

A remark on this clone: This is likely a read error, given that the CDR3 carries no conserved phenylalanine or tryptophan at its end. The limits of the CDR3 on the DNA are not certain, so only TCRdb's listed CDR3 is given. The rearrangement links TRBV6-5 to TRBJ1-2; TRBD1 was called by the table and not checked on the DNA. Including both end residues, the CDR3 is 13 amino acids long. In germline, CDR1 is MNHEY, CDR2 SVGAGI. The CDR3: CASSYSKQGIALL.

This clone was picked up a small number of times. The chain links TRBV28 to TRBJ2-7; possibly TRBD1 for D (6 bases). This CDR3 comprises 14 residues. Germline V lookup: CDR1 MDHEN, CDR2 SYDVKM. The ends were cut back, 5 bases at V and 5 bases at J, with 16 bases in the middle. Written as DNA, the CDR3 is TGTGCCAGCAGTACCGCGACAGGCCCCAACGAGCAGTACTTC. Its protein is CASSTATGPNEQYF.

This clone was found once. The CDR3 nucleotides read TGTGCCAGCAGTGAAGTATTGAACACTGAAGCTTTCTTT. Encoded protein: CASSEVLNTEAFF. V usage is TRBV2 and J usage is TRBJ1-1; D remains ambiguous. The V end was cut by 1 base, the J end by 0 bases, with 3 bases between. The length of the CDR3 is 13 residues. Germline V CDR1 and CDR2: SNHLY, FYNNEI.

This chain connects TRBV7-9 to TRBJ2-7; D unclear. Germline CDR1 is SEHNR and CDR2 is FQNEAQ (reference sequence). Trimming removed 1 base from V and 7 bases from J, with 8 bases in between. The CDR3 runs 12 residues. CDR3 nucleotides: TGTGCCAGCAGCTTAGATCGCGCGGAGCAGTACTTC. It encodes CASSLDRAEQYF.

This CDR3 is CASSLWSQRETQYF. DNA for the CDR3: TGTGCCAGCAGCTTGTGGTCTCAGCGGGAGACGCAGTACTTC. The genes are TRBV5-6 and TRBJ2-7; 8 nucleotides match TRBD2. The V gene's germline CDR1 is SGHDT and CDR2 YYEEEE. This CDR3 spans 14 amino acids. The trim removed 1 base at V and 9 bases at J, leaving 9 bases unmatched. Full variable domain (rest looked up from reference TRBV5-6 and TRBJ2-7): DAGVTQSPTHLIKTRGQQVTLRCSPKSGHDTVSWYQQALGQGPQFIFQYYEEEERQRGNFPDRFSGHQFPNYSSELNVNALLLGDSALYLCASSLWSQRETQYFGPGTRLTVT.

The chain combines TRBV4-1 with TRBJ1-2; TRBD1 might be the D (6 bases). There are 13 residues in the CDR3. CDR1 and CDR2 (germline): MGHRA, YSYEKL. V lost 4 bases and J lost 4, with 10 bases in between. The CDR3 loop is CASSLWTAYGYTF. In DNA, the CDR3 is TGCGCCAGCAGCCTATGGACAGCCTATGGCTACACCTTC.

The chain is built from TRBV20-1 and TRBJ1-2, with TRBD1 identical over 7 bases. V was pared by 3 bases and J by 0 bases, with 4 bases of the junction left unmatched. Germline V CDR1 and CDR2: DFQATT, SNEGSKA (reference sequence). CDR3 length: 14 residues. This CDR3 reads CSASRDRANYGYTF. The CDR3 nucleotides read TGCAGTGCTAGTCGTGACAGGGCTAACTATGGCTACACCTTC.

The rearrangement uses TRBV3-1 (or the pseudogene TRBV3-2) and TRBJ1-2; D remains unclear. The CDR3 extends over 15 amino acids. V lost 4 bases, J lost 3 bases, and 15 bases lay in between. Germline V gene sequence: CDR1 LGHDT, CDR2 YNNKEL (reference sequence). CDR3 amino acids: CASSPRGFVDYGYTF. The CDR3 nucleotides are TGTGCCAGCAGCCCCCGGGGTTTCGTGGACTATGGCTACACCTTC.

The CDR3 DNA is TGTGCCAGCAGCGGACTAGCGGGGAACGAGCAGTACTTC. Amino acids: CASSGLAGNEQYF. This sequence joins TRBV3-1 (or the pseudogene TRBV3-2) and TRBJ2-7; 12 bases align to TRBD2. V lost 5 bases and J lost 5; bases outside the gene matches: 1. Germline V gene data show CDR1 as LGHDT and CDR2 as YNNKEL (reference sequence). This CDR3 contains 13 residues.

V and J are TRBV7-8 and TRBJ1-4, with TRBD1 as a possible D gene (5 bases). Trimming removed 1 base from V and 4 bases from J, with 10 bases in between. The CDR3 loop spans 15 amino acids. Germline V gene sequence: CDR1 SGHVS, CDR2 FQNEAQ. In DNA form, the CDR3 reads TGTGCCAGCAGCTTAGTACAGGCCGGTAATGAAAAACTGTTTTTT. It codes for CASSLVQAGNEKLFF.

The V gene is TRBV7-9, the J gene TRBJ1-1; 7 nucleotides match TRBD1. The J segment lost 10 bases and the V segment lost 2 bases, leaving 13 bases of the junction unmatched. CDR3 length: 15 amino acids. Germline V gene lookup returns CDR1 SEHNR and CDR2 FQNEAQ (reference sequence). CDR3 DNA: TGTGCCAGCAGCTTATGGGACAGCCCAACCGGGGGAGCTTTCTTT. Protein sequence: CASSLWDSPTGGAFF.

The chain carries TRBV7-8 and TRBJ2-7; TRBD1 agrees at 9 bases. The CDR3 has 15 residues. Trimming removed 5 bases from V and 2 bases from J; junction bases left unmatched: 7. Germline V gene lookup returns CDR1 SGHVS and CDR2 FQNEAQ. CDR3 loop: CASSPWTGATYEQYF. The DNA for the CDR3 is TGTGCCAGCAGCCCCTGGACAGGGGCCACCTACGAGCAGTACTTC.

The rearrangement uses TRBV29-1 and TRBJ1-1; D may be TRBD1 (6 bases). The germline CDR1 and CDR2 sequences are SQVTM and ANQGSEA. The CDR3 is 13 amino acids. The ends were cut back, 2 bases at V and 5 bases at J, with 12 bases in the middle. The CDR3 DNA is TGCAGCGTTGAAACAGGGAGGGGAACTGAAGCTTTCTTT. Residues: CSVETGRGTEAFF.

The chain has TRBV18 and TRBJ1-1; D unclear. Trimming took off 3 bases at V and 5 bases at J, with 7 bases between the two ends. Germline V gene sequence: CDR1 KGHSH, CDR2 LQKENI. The CDR3 length is 12 residues. This CDR3 is CASSPARTEAFF. CDR3 nucleotide sequence: TGTGCCAGCTCACCCGCGAGGACTGAAGCTTTCTTT. Looking up the rest from reference TRBV18 and TRBJ1-1 gives the full variable domain: NAGVMQNPRHLVRRRGQEARLRCSPMKGHSHVYWYRQLPEEGLKFMVYLQKENIIDESGMPKERFSAEFPKEGPSILRIQQVVRGDSAAYFCASSPARTEAFFGQGTRLTVV.

V gene TRBV5-4 combines with J gene TRBJ2-7; the D is unclear. CDR1 and CDR2 from the germline V gene are SGHNT and YYREEE (reference sequence). The ends were cut back, 0 bases at V and 0 bases at J, with 7 bases in the middle. The CDR3 totals 14 residues. The CDR3 nucleotides are TGTGCCAGCAGCTTGGATCGGAGCTCCTACGAGCAGTACTTC. Protein product: CASSLDRSSYEQYF.

This clone has only a few counts. The chain employs TRBV27 and TRBJ2-1; D possibly corresponds to TRBD2 (5 bases). CDR1 and CDR2 (germline): MNHEY, SMNVEV (reference sequence). V was trimmed by 2 bases and J by 5 bases, leaving 10 bases between them. CDR3 length: 14 residues. The CDR3 region is CASSLVGRNNEQFF. The CDR3 nucleotides are TGTGCCAGCAGTTTAGTAGGGAGAAACAATGAGCAGTTCTTC.

This clone was observed once. DNA for the CDR3: TGTGCCAGCAGCAGGTTACAAGGACACCGCAATCAGCCCCAGCATTTT. Translated, it gives CASSRLQGHRNQPQHF. The chain links TRBV21-1 to TRBJ1-5; TRBD1 reflects the table's D call only, with no check against the DNA. TRBV21-1 is recorded as a pseudogene. This CDR3 spans 16 amino acids.

The chain joins TRBV5-4 to TRBJ1-6; 11 bases are shared with TRBD1. Germline V lookup: CDR1 SGHNT, CDR2 YYREEE (reference sequence). The CDR3 totals 15 residues. V lost 4 bases and J lost 7; bases outside the gene matches: 4. The CDR3 nucleotides are TGTGCCAGCAGCGAGAGGGACAGGGGGAATTCACCCCTCCACTTT. This encodes CASSERDRGNSPLHF.

The V call is TRBV11-2, the J call TRBJ2-1; the match to TRBD2 covers 15 bases. V dropped 5 bases and J dropped 6; count of bases not matched to a gene: 8. CDR1 and CDR2 from the germline V gene are SGHAT and FQNNGV. The CDR3 length is 17 residues. This chain's CDR3 is CASSTGLAGGKGNEQFF. The CDR3 DNA is TGTGCCAGCAGCACGGGACTAGCGGGAGGAAAGGGCAATGAGCAGTTCTTC. Together with reference TRBV11-2 and TRBJ2-1, the CDR3 gives the full variable domain: EAGVAQSPRYKIIEKRQSVAFWCNPISGHATLYWYQQILGQGPKLLIQFQNNGVVDDSQLPKDRFSAERLKGVDSTLKIQPAKLEDSAVYLCASSTGLAGGKGNEQFFGPGTRLTVL.

The CDR3 DNA reads TGCGCCAGCAGTGACAGGGACACCGGGGAGCTGTTTTTT. Translation: CASSDRDTGELFF. The rearrangement uses TRBV10-1 and TRBJ2-2, with D perhaps matching TRBD1 (5 bases). V lost 3 bases and J 3 bases, leaving 5 bases between the germline ends. CDR1 WNHNN and CDR2 SYGVQD come from the germline V gene (reference sequence). The CDR3 is 13 amino acids.

The genes are TRBV7-2 and TRBJ1-4; D is ambiguous. The CDR3 has 13 residues. CDR1 is SGHTA, CDR2 FQGNSA, per germline. The ends were cut back, 2 bases at V and 8 bases at J, with 9 bases in the middle. The CDR3 coding sequence is TGTGCCAGCAGCTTACCCATGCGGGAAAAACTGTTTTTT. This sequence encodes CASSLPMREKLFF.